These T cell receptor beta chains were read from a single sample in a study of tumor-infiltrating lymphocytes in localized non-small cell lung cancer. Data came from immunoSEQ multiplex PCR; TCRdb stores just in-frame clones and leaves some out. The sample carries approximately 11,000 clones, around 83% recorded once. The sample taken for sequencing was lung tumor tissue. The receptor source for this set is a human donor with non-small cell lung cancer. Each CDR3 is given with its conserved first and last residue. D genes are given only for firm matches. Clone size is shown for a subset of rows, as once, few, many or a class of expanded clone.

TRBV7-2	13	-	TRBJ1-2	-	TGTGCCAGCAGCTTAGCGCTTAGGGGTGGCTACACCTTC	CASSLALRGGYTF
TRBV7-2	19	TRBD1	TRBJ1-5	-	TGTGCCAGCAGACCCTTCTCCGGGACAGGGGAATATAGCAATCAGCCCCAGCATTTT	CASRPFSGTGEYSNQPQHF
TRBV9	15	-	TRBJ2-1	-	TGTGCCAGCAGCGTAGCAGGGGTGGCTTCCCATGAGCAGTTCTTC	CASSVAGVASHEQFF
TRBV4-1	14	TRBD2	TRBJ2-1	-	TGCGCCAGCAGCCTCGGGACTAGCGGAATCGAGCAGTTCTTC	CASSLGTSGIEQFF
TRBV27	12	-	TRBJ2-5	once	TGTGCCAGCAGTTTCGTAGGGGAGACCCAGTACTTC	CASSFVGETQYF
TRBV27	13	TRBD1	TRBJ2-7	-	TGTGCCAGCGCAGACAGGGGGATCTACGAGCAGTACTTC	CASADRGIYEQYF
TRBV7-9	16	TRBD2	TRBJ2-3	-	TGTGCCAGCAGCCTTACGACTAGCGGCTACACAGATACGCAGTATTTT	CASSLTTSGYTDTQYF
TRBV10-2	17	-	TRBJ2-7	-	TGCGCCAGCAGTGATGGAGTCTTAGGGGACGGTTTTTACGAGCAGTACTTC	CASSDGVLGDGFYEQYF
TRBV2	14	TRBD1	TRBJ2-7	-	TGTGCCAGCAGTGAAGGGACAGGGGCCTACGAGCAGTACTTC	CASSEGTGAYEQYF
TRBV28	15	-	TRBJ2-7	-	TGTGCCAGCAGTTCCCCGGACAGTTTGGGCTACGAGCAGTACTTC	CASSSPDSLGYEQYF
TRBV25-1	13	-	TRBJ1-2	once	TGTGCCAGCAGGGGACAAGCGAACTATGGCTACACCTTC	CASRGQANYGYTF
TRBV5-1	18	-	TRBJ1-6	-	TGCGCCAGCAGCTCCCCGGGGACAAGGGAATGGGAAAATTCACCCCTCCACTTT	CASSSPGTREWENSPLHF
TRBV10-3	14	TRBD1	TRBJ2-5	-	TGTGCCATCAGCTGGGGACAGGGAGGGGAGACCCAGTACTTC	CAISWGQGGETQYF
TRBV9	15	TRBD1	TRBJ2-1	few	TGTGCCAGCAGCGAACGGGACAGACAGTACAATGAGCAGTTCTTC	CASSERDRQYNEQFF
TRBV7-2	15	-	TRBJ2-7	-	TGTGCCAGCAGCCTCCGAATCGGGAGCCCTCTCGAGCAGTACTTC	CASSLRIGSPLEQYF
TRBV10-2	15	-	TRBJ1-3	-	TGCGCCAGCAGTGAGGACGGCCACTCTGGAAACACCATATATTTT	CASSEDGHSGNTIYF
TRBV5-4	14	-	TRBJ1-4	-	TGTGCCAGCAGCTTGTGGGCAACTAATGAAAAACTGTTTTTT	CASSLWATNEKLFF
TRBV30	15	-	TRBJ1-2	-	TGTGCCTGGAGTCAACGGCCAGATTGGGGCTATGGCTACACCTTC	CAWSQRPDWGYGYTF
TRBV2	16	TRBD2	TRBJ2-1	-	TGTGCCAGCAGTCGAAGCGGGAGTCTTACCTCCAATGAGCAGTTCTTC	CASSRSGSLTSNEQFF
TRBV29-1	14	TRBD1	TRBJ2-2	-	TGCAGCGCCGTGAAAGGGGGCCGCACCGGGGAGCTGTTTTTT	CSAVKGGRTGELFF
TRBV7-9	14	-	TRBJ1-3	once	TGTGCCAGCAGCTCCGCCCCCGGGGGAAACACCATATATTTT	CASSSAPGGNTIYF
TRBV7-7	10	-	TRBJ1-2	-	TGTGCCAGCAGCTGGGATGGCTACACCTTC	CASSWDGYTF
TRBV5-4	17	-	TRBJ1-4	-	TGTGCCTATTCGACGGTAGGGGGAGTCTTGTCGAGGGAAAAACTGTTTTTT	CAYSTVGGVLSREKLFF
TRBV27	13	-	TRBJ1-5	-	TGTGCCAGCAGTTTAGTCTTCAATCAGCCCCAGCATTTT	CASSLVFNQPQHF
TRBV7-8	16	-	TRBJ2-3	-	TGTGCCAGCAGCTCCCGGGACCCTTCTCCCACAGATACGCAGTATTTT	CASSSRDPSPTDTQYF
TRBV30	14	TRBD1	TRBJ1-6	-	TGTGCCTGGAGTGCAAGGACAGGGAACTCACCCCTCCACTTT	CAWSARTGNSPLHF
TRBV29-1	12	TRBD1	TRBJ1-1	-	TGCAGCGTGTCTACAGGGGGCACTGAAGCTTTCTTT	CSVSTGGTEAFF
TRBV27	15	TRBD2	TRBJ2-3	-	TGTGCCAGCAGTTTATCCGGACTAGCGGGGGGTGCGCAGTATTTT	CASSLSGLAGGAQYF
TRBV11-3	15	-	TRBJ2-1	-	TGTGCCAGCAGCTTAGATCCCTGGGACGAAAATGAGCAGTTCTTC	CASSLDPWDENEQFF